The clone carrying this TCR beta chain was recorded a few times. Antigen unknown. The data were taken from a study of T cell repertoires in cytomegalovirus infection. Study context: Matching HLA type, along with CMV infection, was indicated by public TCR beta signatures.

TCRdb reanalysed the reads using MiXCR and keeps one entry per CDR3 protein. This sample has hundreds of thousands of distinct CDR3 sequences, with approximately 25% found just once. General study points: The ex vivo response was dominated by HLA-C-restricted CMV-specific TCR beta clonotypes.

Germline-derived CDR1 and CDR2 are MNHEY and SVGEGT. CDR3 length equals 15 residues. With V trimmed by 5 bases and J by 0 bases, 6 bases remained unmatched. The gene calls are TRBV6-2 or TRBV6-3 and TRBJ2-7; 8 bases agree with TRBD2. The clonotype originates from a human donor in good health (CMV status not recorded). Some clones in this sample may be carry-over from other donors' samples. The sample was CD8+ T cells from PBMCs. The CDR3 DNA reads as TGTGCCAGCAGTAGGGTGCGGGGGGACTCCTACGAGCAGTACGTC. It encodes CASSRVRGDSYEQYV.